The 22 T cell receptor beta chains in this list originate from one sample, sequenced in a study of type 1 regulatory T cells. TCRdb used MiXCR to reprocess the reads, holding one entry per CDR3 protein. Of tens of thousands of distinct CDR3 sequences in the sample, 45% to 50% were seen once. Antigens of these TCRs are unknown. The specimen was cultured non-Tr1 T cells, either the whole culture or a sorted T cell fraction (not recorded which). The origin of the receptors is a human donor in good health.

This CDR3 reads CASSDAGPYEQYF. The CDR3 DNA reads TGCGCCAGCAGCGACGCAGGACCCTACGAGCAGTACTTC. This chain connects TRBV5-1 to TRBJ2-7, with no clear D. Germline V lookup: CDR1 SGHRS, CDR2 YFSETQ. The CDR3 has 13 residues. V dropped 4 bases and J dropped 2 bases, with 10 bases sitting between them.

The chain uses TRBV7-2 and TRBJ2-5; 8 bases align to TRBD2. CDR3 length equals 16 residues. The germline CDR1 and CDR2 sequences are SGHTA and FQGNSA. The J segment lost 5 bases and the V segment lost 5 bases, leaving 13 bases of the junction unmatched. CDR3 sequence (DNA): TGTGCCAGCAGCCCGCGGGACGGGGGGGCGGGGGAGACCCAGTACTTC. Encoded protein: CASSPRDGGAGETQYF.

This chain joins TRBV15 and TRBJ2-3, with TRBD1 matching over 7 bases. The CDR3 is made up of 13 amino acids. With 3 bases clipped from V and 11 bases from J, the junction kept 8 bases outside the gene matches. The germline CDR1 and CDR2 sequences are LNHNV and YYDKDF (reference sequence). The CDR3 DNA reads TGTGCCACCAGCAGTATCAGACAGGGTAGGCAGTATTTT. Translated, it gives CATSSIRQGRQYF.

This clonotype showed up just a few times. The chain has TRBV20-1 and TRBJ2-3; no reliable D call. V lost 4 bases and J 2 bases, leaving 7 bases between the germline ends. The CDR3 covers 12 residues. CDR1 and CDR2 from the germline V gene are DFQATT and SNEGSKA (reference sequence). CDR3: CSATPNTDTQYF. The CDR3 region has the DNA TGCAGTGCTACGCCTAACACAGATACGCAGTATTTT.

Worth noting for this clonotype: This CDR3 is missing its conserved last phenylalanine or tryptophan, likely due to a read error. The chain combines TRBV12-3 or TRBV12-4 with TRBJ1-6; TRBD1 might be the D (5 bases). The CDR3 totals 16 residues. V lost 6 bases and J 6 bases, leaving 18 bases between the germline ends. CDR3: CASSKRGPGGNSPLHV. As DNA, the CDR3 is TGTGCCAGCAGCAAGAGGGGCCCAGGTGGTAATTCACCCCTCCACGTT.

The chain is built from TRBV20-1 and TRBJ1-1; no firm D call. Trimming removed 0 bases from V and 5 bases from J, with 16 bases in between. Germline V gene data show CDR1 as DFQATT and CDR2 as SNEGSKA (reference sequence). CDR3 length: 15 amino acids. CDR3 protein: CSARDRAALSTEAFF. The CDR3, as DNA: TGCAGTGCTAGAGATAGGGCAGCCCTTAGTACTGAAGCTTTCTTT.

This clonotype occurred many times. The rearrangement uses TRBV4-3 and TRBJ1-1; TRBD1 agrees at 10 bases. This CDR3 is 16 amino acids long. The germline gives CDR1 LGHNA, CDR2 YSLEER. V lost 4 bases to trimming and J lost 4 bases; unmatched junction nucleotides: 9. CDR3 sequence reads: CASSLRTGGWSTEAFF. CDR3 in DNA: TGCGCCAGCAGCCTCCGGACAGGGGGATGGAGCACTGAAGCTTTCTTT.

The chain links TRBV4-1 to TRBJ1-3; perhaps TRBD1 as D (5 bases). The ends were cut back, 3 bases at V and 3 bases at J, with 12 bases in the middle. The germline V gene has CDR1 MGHRA and CDR2 YSYEKL. CDR3 size: 15 residues. This CDR3 is CASSQTAMNGNTIYF. The CDR3 nucleotides are TGCGCCAGCAGCCAGACAGCCATGAATGGAAACACCATATATTTT.

The genes are TRBV12-3 or TRBV12-4 and TRBJ1-1; D gene ambiguous. CDR3 size: 12 residues. Trimming cost V 7 bases and J 2 bases, with 8 bases left between them. CDR3: CASNGDNTEAFF. DNA for the CDR3: TGTGCCAGCAACGGGGATAACACTGAAGCTTTCTTT.

This clonotype has a count of ten or more. The chain uses TRBV7-2 and TRBJ1-6; no reliable D call. This CDR3 region has 13 residues. Germline V gene sequence: CDR1 SGHTA, CDR2 FQGNSA. Between the trimmed V and J ends, which lost 4 bases and 8 bases, there was a span of 9 bases. In nucleotides, the CDR3 is TGTGCCAGCAGCTCCCGAGGTTATTCACCCCTCCACTTT. It specifies CASSSRGYSPLHF.

This rearrangement joins TRBV7-9 to TRBJ1-4, with D unclear. V lost 0 bases and J lost 5, with 16 bases in between. Germline CDR1 and CDR2: SEHNR and FQNEAQ (reference sequence). This CDR3 contains 17 residues. The CDR3 is CASSLASRPDGNEKLFF. In nucleotides, the CDR3 is TGTGCCAGCAGCTTAGCCTCTCGTCCGGACGGAAATGAAAAACTGTTTTTT.

The genes are TRBV5-1 and TRBJ1-1; D call uncertain. V gave up 4 bases and J gave up 1 base, with 14 bases separating them. Looked up from germline, CDR1 is SGHRS and CDR2 is YFSETQ. This CDR3 spans 15 amino acids. The CDR3 sequence: CASSLQVLGNTEAFF. The CDR3 nucleotides are TGCGCCAGCAGCCTTCAAGTTTTAGGGAACACTGAAGCTTTCTTT.

This chain connects TRBV5-1 to TRBJ2-3; TRBD2 matches at 11 bases. With V trimmed by 1 base and J by 6 bases, 10 bases remained unmatched. The CDR3 has 17 residues. In germline, CDR1 is SGHRS, CDR2 YFSETQ. The CDR3 DNA reads TGCGCCAGCAGCTTGTCTAGCGGGGGGCCAAAGCGGGATACGCAGTATTTT. Amino acids: CASSLSSGGPKRDTQYF.

This clonotype has more than one count but fewer than ten. The J gene is TRBJ2-5, the V gene TRBV7-2; D not resolved. CDR3 length: 14 residues. Germline-derived CDR1 and CDR2 are SGHTA and FQGNSA. V was clipped by 5 bases and J by 1 base, with 11 bases between them. This chain's CDR3 is CASSPRTVQETQYF. The CDR3 nucleotides read TGTGCCAGCAGCCCCCGAACGGTCCAAGAGACCCAGTACTTC.

The chain joins TRBV5-1 to TRBJ2-7, with 15 bases matching TRBD2. CDR1 is SGHRS, CDR2 YFSETQ, per germline. The CDR3 is 17 residues long. Germline trimming cut 3 bases from V and 2 bases from J; bases unmatched to any gene: 6. CDR3 amino acids: CASSYPGLAGGTYEQYF. The DNA for the CDR3 is TGCGCCAGCAGCTACCCCGGACTAGCGGGGGGGACCTACGAGCAGTACTTC.

This clonotype has more than one count but fewer than ten. CDR3 bases: TGTGCCAGCAGCCGGAAAAGAAAAATGGACAGGGGAGGAGGAGAGACCCAGTACTTC. It encodes CASSRKRKMDRGGGETQYF. V usage is TRBV3-1 and J usage is TRBJ2-5; TRBD1 aligns across 9 bases. J was trimmed by 4 bases and V by 4 bases; bases with no gene match: 19. Germline V CDR1 and CDR2: LGHDT, YNNKEL (reference sequence). The CDR3 totals 19 residues.

The sample holds a few counts of this clonotype. The chain employs TRBV9 and TRBJ2-1; D not resolved. Germline-derived CDR1 and CDR2 are SGDLS and YYNGEE. CDR3 length: 10 residues. The V and J ends lost 10 bases and 8 bases respectively, with 10 bases between them. The CDR3 DNA is TGTGCCCGGACCGGGCATGAGCAGTTCTTC. Its protein product is CARTGHEQFF.

V is TRBV6-1 and J is TRBJ1-5; 9 bases line up with TRBD1. There are 17 residues in the CDR3. Germline lookup yields CDR1 MNHNS and CDR2 SASEGT. Losses at the gene ends were 2 bases for V and 7 bases for J; bases not matched to a gene: 12. CDR3 coding DNA: TGTGCCAGCAGTGAACGGCCTGGGGACAGGGTTGGGCAGCCCCAGCATTTT. Translating it yields CASSERPGDRVGQPQHF.

This clonotype has just a few counts. The V gene is TRBV7-9, the J gene TRBJ2-5, with no clear D. CDR3 length: 13 amino acids. Germline V gives CDR1 SEHNR, CDR2 FQNEAQ (reference sequence). V lost 5 bases, J lost 5 bases, and 12 bases lay in between. DNA of the CDR3: TGTGCCAGCAGCCCGTGGGTGGGCGAGACCCAGTACTTC. Translating it yields CASSPWVGETQYF. Based on the CDR3 plus reference TRBV7-9 and TRBJ2-5, the full variable domain is DTGVSQNPRHKITKRGQNVTFRCDPISEHNRLYWYRQTLGQGPEFLTYFQNEAQLEKSRLLSDRFSAERPKGSFSTLEIQRTEQGDSAMYLCASSPWVGETQYFGPGTRLLVL.

The rearrangement joins TRBV12-3 or TRBV12-4 to TRBJ1-2; D unresolved. The germline V and J ends were trimmed by 1 base and 4 bases, with 4 bases remaining between them. The CDR3 has 12 amino acids. The DNA for the CDR3 is TGTGCCAGCAGTTTAGTGGGCTATGGCTACACCTTC. It encodes CASSLVGYGYTF.

This clonotype was seen more than once but under ten times. The chain recombines TRBV20-1 with TRBJ1-1, with D unclear. The V gene's germline CDR1 is DFQATT and CDR2 SNEGSKA (reference sequence). This CDR3 is built from 15 residues. The V end was cut by 4 bases, the J end by 0 bases, with 15 bases between. The CDR3 protein is CSATGQVFMNTEAFF. CDR3 DNA sequence: TGCAGTGCTACAGGCCAGGTGTTTATGAACACTGAAGCTTTCTTT.

This sequence joins TRBV12-3 or TRBV12-4 and TRBJ2-1; TRBD2 agrees at 13 bases. This CDR3 contains 19 residues. The junction had 18 bases not matched to a gene; V was cut back by 6 bases and J by 7 bases. The CDR3 protein is CASSRTSGGASPTKNEQFF. CDR3 bases: TGTGCCAGCAGCCGGACTAGCGGGGGAGCCTCCCCCACCAAAAATGAGCAGTTCTTC.